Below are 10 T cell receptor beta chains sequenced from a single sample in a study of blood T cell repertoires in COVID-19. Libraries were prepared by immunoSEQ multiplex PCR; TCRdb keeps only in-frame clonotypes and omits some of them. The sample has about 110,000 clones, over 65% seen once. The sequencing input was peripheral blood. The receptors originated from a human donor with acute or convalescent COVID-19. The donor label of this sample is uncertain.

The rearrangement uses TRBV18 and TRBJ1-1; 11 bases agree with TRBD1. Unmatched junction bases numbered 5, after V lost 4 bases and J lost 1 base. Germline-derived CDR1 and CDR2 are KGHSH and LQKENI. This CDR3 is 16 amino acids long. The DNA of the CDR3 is TGTGCCAGCTCACTCGGGACAGGGGGTCGGAACACTGAAGCTTTCTTT. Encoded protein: CASSLGTGGRNTEAFF.

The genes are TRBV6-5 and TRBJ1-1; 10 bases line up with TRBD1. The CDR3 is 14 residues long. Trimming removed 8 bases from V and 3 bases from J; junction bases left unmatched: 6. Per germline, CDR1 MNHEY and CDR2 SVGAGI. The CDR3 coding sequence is TGTGCCAGCGGGACAGGGGAAGGATACACTGAAGCTTTCTTT. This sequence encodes CASGTGEGYTEAFF.

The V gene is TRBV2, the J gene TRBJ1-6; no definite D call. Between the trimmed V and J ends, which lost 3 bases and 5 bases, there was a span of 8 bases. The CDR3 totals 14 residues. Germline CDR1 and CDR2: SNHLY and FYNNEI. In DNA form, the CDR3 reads TGTGCCAGCAGTGAGAGACGGGATAATTCACCCCTCCACTTT. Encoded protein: CASSERRDNSPLHF.

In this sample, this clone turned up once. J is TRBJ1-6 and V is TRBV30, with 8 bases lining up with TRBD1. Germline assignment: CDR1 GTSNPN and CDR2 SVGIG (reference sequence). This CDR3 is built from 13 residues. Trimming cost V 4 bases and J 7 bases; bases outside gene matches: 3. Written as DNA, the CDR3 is TGTGCCTGGATGGGACAGGTCAATTCACCCCTCCACTTT. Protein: CAWMGQVNSPLHF. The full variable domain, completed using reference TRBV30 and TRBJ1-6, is SQTIHQWPATLVQPVGSPLSLECTVEGTSNPNLYWYRQAAGRGLQLLFYSVGIGQISSEVPQNLSASRPQDRQFILSSKKLLLSDSGFYLCAWMGQVNSPLHFGNGTRLTVT.

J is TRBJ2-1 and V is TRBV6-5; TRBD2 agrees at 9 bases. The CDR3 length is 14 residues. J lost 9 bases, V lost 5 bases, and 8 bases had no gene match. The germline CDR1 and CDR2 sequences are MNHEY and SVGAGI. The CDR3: CASSRGGAYGEQFF. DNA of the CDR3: TGTGCCAGCAGTCGCGGGGGGGCCTACGGTGAGCAGTTCTTC.

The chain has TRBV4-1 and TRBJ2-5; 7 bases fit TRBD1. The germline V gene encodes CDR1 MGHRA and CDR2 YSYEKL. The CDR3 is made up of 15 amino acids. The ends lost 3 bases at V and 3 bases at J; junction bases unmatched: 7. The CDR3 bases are TGCGCCAGCAGCCAGACAGGGACGTCGGAAGAGACCCAGTACTTC. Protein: CASSQTGTSEETQYF.

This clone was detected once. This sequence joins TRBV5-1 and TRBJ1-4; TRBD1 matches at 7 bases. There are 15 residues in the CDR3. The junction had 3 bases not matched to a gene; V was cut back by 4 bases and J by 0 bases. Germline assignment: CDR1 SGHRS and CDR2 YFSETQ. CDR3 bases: TGCGCCAGCAGCAGGGGGACAGCAACTAATGAAAAACTGTTTTTT. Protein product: CASSRGTATNEKLFF.

The CDR3 here is CASSLRGRGNTIYF. CDR3 nucleotide sequence: TGTGCCAGCAGTCTCAGGGGCAGAGGAAACACCATATATTTT. The J gene is TRBJ1-3, the V gene TRBV7-9; tentative D call: TRBD1 (6 bases). The V gene's germline CDR1 is SEHNR and CDR2 FQNEAQ (reference sequence). Trimming took 6 bases from V and 4 from J, leaving 13 bases between them. The CDR3 is 14 amino acids.

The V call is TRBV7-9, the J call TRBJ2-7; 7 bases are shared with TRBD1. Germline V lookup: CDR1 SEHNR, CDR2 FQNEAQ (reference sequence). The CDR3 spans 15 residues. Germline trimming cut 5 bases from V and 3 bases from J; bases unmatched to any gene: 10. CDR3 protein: CASSPVTGTLYEQYF. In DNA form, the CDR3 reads TGTGCCAGCAGCCCAGTGACAGGGACCCTCTACGAGCAGTACTTC. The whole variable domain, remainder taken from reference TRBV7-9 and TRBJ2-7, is DTGVSQNPRHKITKRGQNVTFRCDPISEHNRLYWYRQTLGQGPEFLTYFQNEAQLEKSRLLSDRFSAERPKGSFSTLEIQRTEQGDSAMYLCASSPVTGTLYEQYFGPGTRLTVT.

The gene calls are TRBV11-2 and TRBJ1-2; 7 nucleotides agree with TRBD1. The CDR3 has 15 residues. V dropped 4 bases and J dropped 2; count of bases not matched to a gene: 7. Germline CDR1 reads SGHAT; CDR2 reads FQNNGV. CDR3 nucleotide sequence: TGTGCCAGCAGCTCTCTACAGGGGCGAAACTATGGCTACACCTTC. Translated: CASSSLQGRNYGYTF.